This T cell receptor (beta chain) was found in a study of blood T cell repertoires in COVID-19. Sequencing used immunoSEQ multiplex PCR; TCRdb keeps in-frame clones, though not all of them. This sample has under 250,000 clones; approximately 90% occur once, and the top ten carry roughly 10%. Between the trimmed V and J ends, which lost 3 bases and 3 bases, there was a span of 20 bases. This CDR3 spans 17 amino acids. The germline V gene has CDR1 KGHSH and CDR2 LQKENI. The V call is TRBV18, the J call TRBJ1-2; TRBD1 is a possible D gene (6 bases). Sequencing was done on a sample of peripheral blood. The TCR originated in a man in his fifties with COVID-19, enrolled during active disease. As DNA, the CDR3 is TGTGCCAGCTCACCGGTGGGGGCCGCCCAGACAGACTATGGCTACACCTTC. Amino acid sequence: CASSPVGAAQTDYGYTF. Filled out from reference TRBV18 and TRBJ1-2, the complete variable domain reads NAGVMQNPRHLVRRRGQEARLRCSPMKGHSHVYWYRQLPEEGLKFMVYLQKENIIDESGMPKERFSAEFPKEGPSILRIQQVVRGDSAAYFCASSPVGAAQTDYGYTFGSGTRLTVV.